A selection of T cell receptor beta chains follows, all from one sample in a study of beta chain features in type 1 diabetes. The data were produced by immunoSEQ multiplex PCR, yet TCRdb's version contains in-frame clones alone and is incomplete. The table records 110,000 to 150,000 clones, about 10% of them present only once. The sample comprised central memory CD4+ T cells from blood. Every receptor here comes from a man aged 18 to 29 in good health. The CDR3 runs from the conserved cysteine through the conserved F or W. A D gene is named only where the DNA matches it firmly. Clone sizes are given selectively: once, few, many, or a class where the clone is expanded.

j_call: TRBJ2-1
clone_size: few
v_call: TRBV15
d_call: -
cdr3_aa: CATSKAQGSYNEQFF
cdr3_nt: TGTGCCACCAGCAAGGCCCAGGGATCCTACAATGAGCAGTTCTTC

j_call: TRBJ1-4
clone_size: -
v_call: TRBV19
d_call: -
cdr3_aa: CASSPHQGGKLFF
cdr3_nt: TGTGCCAGTAGTCCGCACCAGGGTGGAAAACTGTTTTTT

j_call: TRBJ2-7
clone_size: -
v_call: TRBV10-3
d_call: TRBD2
cdr3_aa: CATKTSGGVYEQYF
cdr3_nt: TGTGCCACAAAGACTAGCGGGGGAGTTTACGAGCAGTACTTC

j_call: TRBJ2-5
clone_size: few
v_call: TRBV5-1
d_call: -
cdr3_aa: CASTTGPGLKTQYF
cdr3_nt: TGCGCCAGCACTACAGGGCCCGGACTGAAGACCCAGTACTTC

j_call: TRBJ2-5
clone_size: few
v_call: TRBV27
d_call: TRBD2
cdr3_aa: CASSLRRRAGNSETQYF
cdr3_nt: TGTGCCAGCAGTTTACGTCGGAGAGCGGGGAATTCGGAGACCCAGTACTTC

j_call: TRBJ1-2
clone_size: -
v_call: TRBV7-9
d_call: -
cdr3_aa: CASSLPAQGGYTF
cdr3_nt: TGTGCCAGCAGCCTACCAGCGCAGGGAGGCTACACCTTC

j_call: TRBJ1-2
clone_size: once
v_call: TRBV20-1
d_call: -
cdr3_aa: CSAAREESTF
cdr3_nt: TGCAGTGCTGCTAGGGAGGAGAGCACCTTC

j_call: TRBJ2-3
clone_size: few
v_call: TRBV7-8
d_call: -
cdr3_aa: CASSLAGTTDTQYF
cdr3_nt: TGTGCCAGCAGCTTAGCGGGGACTACAGATACGCAGTATTTT

j_call: TRBJ2-2
clone_size: -
v_call: TRBV18
d_call: TRBD1
cdr3_aa: CASSPGTATGELFF
cdr3_nt: TGTGCCAGCTCACCAGGGACAGCCACCGGGGAGCTGTTTTTT

j_call: TRBJ2-1
clone_size: -
v_call: TRBV7-3
d_call: TRBD2
cdr3_aa: CASSRNSGLNNEQFF
cdr3_nt: TGTGCCAGCAGCCGAAATAGCGGGCTGAACAATGAGCAGTTCTTC

j_call: TRBJ1-2
clone_size: few
v_call: TRBV15
d_call: -
cdr3_aa: CATSRDQNYGYTF
cdr3_nt: TGTGCCACCAGCAGAGATCAGAACTATGGCTACACCTTC

j_call: TRBJ2-3
clone_size: -
v_call: TRBV20-1
d_call: TRBD2
cdr3_aa: CSAPSGDTQYF
cdr3_nt: TGCAGTGCTCCTAGCGGTGATACGCAGTATTTT

j_call: TRBJ2-1
clone_size: -
v_call: TRBV27
d_call: -
cdr3_aa: CASSRQTGNNEQFF
cdr3_nt: TGTGCCAGCAGTCGACAAACAGGCAACAATGAGCAGTTCTTC

j_call: TRBJ1-2
clone_size: few
v_call: TRBV11-2
d_call: -
cdr3_aa: CASSEYGYTF
cdr3_nt: TGTGCCAGCAGCGAGTATGGCTACACCTTC

j_call: TRBJ2-6
clone_size: few
v_call: TRBV7-8
d_call: -
cdr3_aa: CASSSFSGANVLTF
cdr3_nt: TGTGCCAGCAGCTCCTTCTCTGGGGCCAACGTCCTGACTTTC

j_call: TRBJ2-7
clone_size: few
v_call: TRBV7-2
d_call: TRBD1
cdr3_aa: CASAPTGGSYEQYF
cdr3_nt: TGTGCCAGCGCCCCGACAGGGGGCTCCTACGAGCAGTACTTC

j_call: TRBJ2-3
clone_size: few
v_call: TRBV12-5
d_call: -
cdr3_aa: CASEVRGPGGTQYF
cdr3_nt: TGTGCTAGTGAAGTGCGGGGCCCCGGTGGTACGCAGTATTTT

j_call: TRBJ2-7
clone_size: few
v_call: TRBV11-3
d_call: -
cdr3_aa: CASSSGWSREQYF
cdr3_nt: TGTGCCAGCAGCTCCGGTTGGAGTCGGGAGCAGTACTTC

j_call: TRBJ2-5
clone_size: few
v_call: TRBV7-2
d_call: TRBD1
cdr3_aa: CASSPGGGQGETQYF
cdr3_nt: TGTGCCAGCAGCCCAGGTGGGGGACAGGGTGAGACCCAGTACTTC

j_call: TRBJ1-6
clone_size: few
v_call: TRBV6-5
d_call: TRBD1
cdr3_aa: CASSYSGTGGTSPLHF
cdr3_nt: TGTGCCAGCAGTTACTCGGGGACAGGGGGCACTTCACCCCTCCACTTT

j_call: TRBJ1-1
clone_size: few
v_call: TRBV4-3
d_call: -
cdr3_aa: CASSQAAGGLGAFF
cdr3_nt: TGCGCCAGCAGCCAAGCTGCTGGGGGCCTAGGGGCTTTCTTT

j_call: TRBJ2-3
clone_size: many
v_call: TRBV29-1
d_call: -
cdr3_aa: CSVESSGTDTQYF
cdr3_nt: TGCAGCGTAGAGTCCTCTGGCACAGATACGCAGTATTTT

j_call: TRBJ2-3
clone_size: few
v_call: TRBV7-6
d_call: -
cdr3_aa: CASSAQRLDTQYF
cdr3_nt: TGTGCCAGCAGCGCTCAGAGACTAGATACGCAGTATTTT

j_call: TRBJ2-2
clone_size: few
v_call: TRBV7-2
d_call: -
cdr3_aa: CASSLNQQNTGELFF
cdr3_nt: TGTGCCAGCAGCTTAAATCAACAGAACACCGGGGAGCTGTTTTTT

j_call: TRBJ2-2
clone_size: few
v_call: TRBV6-6
d_call: TRBD1
cdr3_aa: CASSYSGTAGELFF
cdr3_nt: TGTGCCAGCAGTTACTCCGGGACAGCCGGGGAGCTGTTTTTT

j_call: TRBJ2-7
clone_size: few
v_call: TRBV10-3
d_call: -
cdr3_aa: CAIRWGHQTYEQYF
cdr3_nt: TGTGCCATCAGGTGGGGACACCAGACCTACGAGCAGTACTTC

j_call: TRBJ2-7
clone_size: few
v_call: TRBV4-3
d_call: -
cdr3_aa: CASSQEVAFEQYF
cdr3_nt: TGCGCCAGCAGCCAAGAAGTGGCTTTCGAGCAGTACTTC

j_call: TRBJ1-6
clone_size: -
v_call: TRBV28
d_call: -
cdr3_aa: CASSLPSGNSPLHF
cdr3_nt: TGTGCCAGCAGTTTACCTAGCGGGAATTCACCCCTCCACTTT

j_call: TRBJ2-5
clone_size: -
v_call: TRBV6-6
d_call: -
cdr3_aa: CASSGQQETQYF
cdr3_nt: TGTGCCAGCAGCGGACAGCAAGAGACCCAGTACTTC

j_call: TRBJ1-1
clone_size: few
v_call: TRBV5-6
d_call: -
cdr3_aa: CASSLVGQGADTEAFF
cdr3_nt: TGTGCCAGCAGCTTGGTTGGGCAGGGCGCTGACACTGAAGCTTTCTTT

j_call: TRBJ1-5
clone_size: few
v_call: TRBV7-2
d_call: -
cdr3_aa: CASSTRTNTDQPQHF
cdr3_nt: TGTGCCAGCAGCACACGGACAAATACGGATCAGCCCCAGCATTTT

j_call: TRBJ1-1
clone_size: few
v_call: TRBV19
d_call: TRBD1
cdr3_aa: CASSIQGQIEAFF
cdr3_nt: TGTGCCAGTAGTATTCAGGGACAGATTGAAGCTTTCTTT

j_call: TRBJ2-3
clone_size: -
v_call: TRBV6-5
d_call: TRBD2
cdr3_aa: CASSFQTSGGGDTQYF
cdr3_nt: TGTGCCAGCAGTTTCCAGACTAGCGGTGGGGGAGATACGCAGTATTTT

j_call: TRBJ2-5
clone_size: -
v_call: TRBV7-6
d_call: -
cdr3_aa: CASSLAVGRGPRETQYF
cdr3_nt: TGTGCCAGCAGCTTAGCGGTGGGGCGGGGCCCCAGAGAGACCCAGTACTTC

j_call: TRBJ1-4
clone_size: -
v_call: TRBV2
d_call: -
cdr3_aa: CANGTRAPEGKLFF
cdr3_nt: TGTGCCAACGGTACCAGGGCTCCCGAAGGAAAACTGTTTTTT

j_call: TRBJ2-2
clone_size: few
v_call: TRBV5-1
d_call: TRBD2
cdr3_aa: CASSLGLAGSTGELFF
cdr3_nt: TGCGCCAGCAGCTTGGGCCTAGCGGGGAGCACCGGGGAGCTGTTTTTT

j_call: TRBJ1-4
clone_size: -
v_call: TRBV6-1
d_call: TRBD1
cdr3_aa: CASSEWTGGNEKLFF
cdr3_nt: TGTGCCAGCAGTGAATGGACAGGAGGAAACGAAAAACTGTTTTTT

j_call: TRBJ2-5
clone_size: many
v_call: TRBV30
d_call: -
cdr3_aa: CAWSVGGRETQYF
cdr3_nt: TGTGCCTGGAGTGTCGGGGGGCGAGAGACCCAGTACTTC

j_call: TRBJ2-4
clone_size: many
v_call: TRBV10-3
d_call: -
cdr3_aa: CAISEGGAENIQYF
cdr3_nt: TGTGCCATCAGTGAGGGGGGGGCAGAAAACATTCAGTACTTC

j_call: TRBJ2-3
clone_size: few
v_call: TRBV28
d_call: -
cdr3_aa: CASSWQGTSTDTQYF
cdr3_nt: TGTGCCAGCAGTTGGCAGGGAACTAGCACAGATACGCAGTATTTT

j_call: TRBJ2-3
clone_size: few
v_call: TRBV19
d_call: TRBD1
cdr3_aa: CASRSGQGVTDTQYF
cdr3_nt: TGTGCCAGTAGGTCCGGGCAGGGGGTCACAGATACGCAGTATTTT

j_call: TRBJ2-2
clone_size: few
v_call: TRBV10-2
d_call: TRBD2
cdr3_aa: CASRTSGGGTGELFF
cdr3_nt: TGCGCCAGCCGGACTAGCGGGGGTGGTACCGGGGAGCTGTTTTTT

j_call: TRBJ1-5
clone_size: many
v_call: TRBV30
d_call: TRBD1
cdr3_aa: CAWRGQGNQPQHF
cdr3_nt: TGTGCCTGGAGGGGACAGGGAAATCAGCCCCAGCATTTT

j_call: TRBJ2-7
clone_size: few
v_call: TRBV27
d_call: -
cdr3_aa: CASSLSYARDNYEQYF
cdr3_nt: TGTGCCAGCAGTTTATCGTACGCCAGGGACAACTACGAGCAGTACTTC

j_call: TRBJ2-2
clone_size: -
v_call: TRBV7-2
d_call: -
cdr3_aa: CASSLGLITGELFF
cdr3_nt: TGTGCCAGCAGCTTAGGACTGATCACCGGGGAGCTGTTTTTT